One and the same sample provided the 11 T cell receptor beta chains below, sequenced in a study of cytomegalovirus exposure and HLA in healthy donors. The primer mix had 60 Vbeta and 13 Jbeta primers. Here immunoSEQ multiplex PCR was the method, and the copy in TCRdb shows in-frame clones only, minus some. The sample shows 150,000 or so clones, approximately 84% of them seen only once. Sequencing input: PBMCs. These receptors originate from a woman in her forties in good health and CMV-seronegative.

The chain carries TRBV4-1 and TRBJ1-4; D is ambiguous. With 0 bases removed from V and 4 bases from J, the gap between germline ends came to 9 bases. Germline assignment: CDR1 MGHRA and CDR2 YSYEKL. The CDR3 length is 15 residues. DNA for the CDR3: TGCGCCAGCAGCCAAGACGAACTCCGTAATGAAAAACTGTTTTTT. Translated, it gives CASSQDELRNEKLFF.

The chain recombines TRBV7-3 with TRBJ2-7; 15 positions agree with TRBD2. This CDR3 spans 18 amino acids. Per germline, CDR1 SGHTA and CDR2 FQGTGA. The ends lost 2 bases at V and 0 bases at J; junction bases unmatched: 5. CDR3 sequence: CASSLLGLAGGPSYEQYF. CDR3 DNA: TGTGCCAGCAGCTTATTAGGACTAGCGGGAGGGCCCTCCTACGAGCAGTACTTC.

The gene calls are TRBV7-3 and TRBJ2-2; 11 bases map to TRBD2. Germline lookup yields CDR1 SGHTA and CDR2 FQGTGA. V dropped 2 bases and J dropped 4; count of bases not matched to a gene: 9. The CDR3 loop spans 18 amino acids. CDR3 residues: CASSLLAGGNTGTGELFF. The DNA for the CDR3 is TGTGCCAGCAGCTTACTAGCGGGAGGAAATACTGGCACCGGGGAGCTGTTTTTT.

The chain employs TRBV18 and TRBJ1-4; weak D call: TRBD1 (5 bases). V was pared by 0 bases and J by 0 bases, with 14 bases between. Germline CDR1 is KGHSH and CDR2 is LQKENI. The CDR3 has 18 residues. The CDR3 here is CASSPPGGGVATNEKLFF. In DNA, the CDR3 is TGTGCCAGCTCACCACCAGGCGGGGGAGTTGCAACTAATGAAAAACTGTTTTTT.

J is TRBJ2-3 and V is TRBV29-1, with 10 bases lining up with TRBD2. V was clipped by 6 bases and J by 0 bases; unmatched bases: 3. The germline CDR1 and CDR2 sequences are SQVTM and ANQGSEA. This CDR3 has 14 residues. CDR3 amino acids: CSVLAGVSTDTQYF. In nucleotides, the CDR3 is TGCAGCGTGCTAGCGGGAGTTAGCACAGATACGCAGTATTTT.

The chain employs TRBV11-2 and TRBJ1-2, with D tentatively TRBD1 (5 bases). The CDR3 runs 13 residues. Trimming took 5 bases from V and 1 from J, leaving 8 bases between them. Germline V CDR1 and CDR2: SGHAT, FQNNGV. In nucleotides, the CDR3 is TGTGCCAGCAGCGGAGGGGTTAACTATGGCTACACCTTC. Translation: CASSGGVNYGYTF.

This clone was counted between two and nine times. The junction differs from germline at one of its ends, possibly a read error. The CDR3 DNA reads TGCGCCAGCAGCCAAGATCTTGGAGACAGACGGCACTTC. This gives the protein CASSQDLGDRRHF. The chain couples TRBV4-3 to TRBJ2-7; D may be TRBD1 (5 bases). The CDR3 totals 13 residues. Germline V gene lookup returns CDR1 LGHNA and CDR2 YSLEER.

The rearrangement uses TRBV19 and TRBJ1-2; TRBD1 might be the D (6 bases). Trimming took 6 bases from V and 6 from J, leaving 8 bases between them. The CDR3 is 11 amino acids. The germline gives CDR1 LNHDA, CDR2 SQIVND (reference sequence). CDR3 sequence reads: CASSHRDGYTF. The CDR3 region has the DNA TGTGCCAGTAGCCACAGGGATGGCTACACCTTC.

As concerns this clone: One junction end does not reproduce the germline sequence, and a read error may be involved. The chain's CDR3 is CAWSPRDRAGTSYNPPLHF. In DNA form, the CDR3 reads TGTGCCTGGAGCCCCCGGGACAGGGCAGGCACCTCCTATAATCCACCCCTCCACTTT. This chain links TRBV30 with TRBJ1-6, with 9 bases identical to TRBD1. This CDR3 has 19 residues. Germline CDR1 reads GTSNPN; CDR2 reads SVGIG (reference sequence).

The J gene is TRBJ1-1, the V gene TRBV2; D may be TRBD1 (5 bases). The CDR3 is 11 amino acids. Trimming shortened V by 4 bases and J by 6 bases, and 6 bases separated the two germline ends. Germline lookup yields CDR1 SNHLY and CDR2 FYNNEI. The DNA for the CDR3 is TGTGCCAGCAGTGTGGGGCCTGAAGCTTTCTTT. It specifies CASSVGPEAFF.

The genes are TRBV7-3 and TRBJ2-7; 8 bases agree with TRBD1. Germline CDR1 SGHTA, CDR2 FQGTGA. The J segment lost 3 bases and the V segment lost 3 bases, leaving 1 base of the junction unmatched. This CDR3 is 13 amino acids long. CDR3 sequence reads: CASSLGQDYEQYF. CDR3 coding DNA: TGTGCCAGCAGCTTGGGACAGGACTACGAGCAGTACTTC.